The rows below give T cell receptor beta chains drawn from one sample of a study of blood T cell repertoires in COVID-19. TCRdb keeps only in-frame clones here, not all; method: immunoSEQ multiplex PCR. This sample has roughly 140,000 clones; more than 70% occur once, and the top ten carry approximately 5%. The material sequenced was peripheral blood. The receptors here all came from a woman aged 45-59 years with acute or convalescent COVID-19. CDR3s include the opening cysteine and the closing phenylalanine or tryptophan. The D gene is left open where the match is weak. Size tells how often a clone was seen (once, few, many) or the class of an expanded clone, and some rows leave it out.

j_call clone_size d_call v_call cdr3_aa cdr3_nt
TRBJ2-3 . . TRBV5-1 CASSFDSPATDTQYF TGCGCCAGCAGCTTCGACAGCCCTGCCACAGATACGCAGTATTTT
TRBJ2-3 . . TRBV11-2 CASSSSGAGVRDTQYF TGTGCCAGCAGCTCCTCAGGGGCAGGAGTGAGAGATACGCAGTATTTT
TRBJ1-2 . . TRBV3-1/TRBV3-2 CASSGGGAVYGYTF TGTGCCAGCAGCGGGGGAGGGGCCGTCTATGGCTACACCTTC
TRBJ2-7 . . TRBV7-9 CASSFIAGTDSYEQYF TGTGCCAGCAGCTTTATAGCCGGGACTGACTCCTACGAGCAGTACTTC
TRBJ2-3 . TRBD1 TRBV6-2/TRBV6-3 CASSYPPTGGPTDTQYF TGTGCCAGCAGTTATCCGCCGACAGGGGGGCCCACAGATACGCAGTATTTT
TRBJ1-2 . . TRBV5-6 CASSLREAYGYTF TGTGCCAGCAGCCTTAGGGAGGCCTATGGCTACACCTTC
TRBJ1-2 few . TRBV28 CASTPGHTIYGYTF TGTGCCAGCACCCCGGGACACACTATCTATGGCTACACCTTC
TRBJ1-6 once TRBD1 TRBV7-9 CASSLGQGGNSPLHF TGTGCCAGCAGCCTGGGACAGGGAGGCAATTCACCCCTCCACTTT
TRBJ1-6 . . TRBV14 CASSPRTDSPLHF TGTGCCAGCAGCCCCCGGACAGATTCACCCCTCCACTTT
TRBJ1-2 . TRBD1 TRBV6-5 CASSFRQGALDGYTF TGTGCCAGCAGTTTCCGACAGGGGGCGTTGGATGGCTACACCTTC
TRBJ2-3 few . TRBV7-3 CASSLRYADTQYF TGTGCCAGCAGCTTGAGGTATGCAGATACGCAGTATTTT
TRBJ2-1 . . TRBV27 CASSFRDISYNEQFF TGTGCCAGCAGTTTTCGGGACATCTCCTACAATGAGCAGTTCTTC
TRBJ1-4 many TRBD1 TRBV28 CASSRGQGREKLFF TGTGCCAGCAGTAGGGGACAGGGTAGAGAAAAACTGTTTTTT
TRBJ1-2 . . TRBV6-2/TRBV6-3 CASSLFGQLGRGYTF TGTGCCAGCAGTTTATTCGGGCAGTTGGGGAGAGGCTACACCTTC
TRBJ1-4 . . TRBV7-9 CASSLNEAGEKLFF TGTGCCAGCAGCTTAAACGAAGCGGGAGAAAAACTGTTTTTT
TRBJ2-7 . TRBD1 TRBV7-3 CASSVNSGGGEQYF TGTGCCAGCAGCGTCAATTCAGGGGGCGGCGAGCAGTACTTC
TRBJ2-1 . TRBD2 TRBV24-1 CATTSGGGDNEQFF TGTGCCACCACAAGCGGGGGGGGAGATAATGAGCAGTTCTTC
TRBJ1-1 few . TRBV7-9 CASSLSGGSLEAFF TGTGCCAGCAGCTTATCGGGGGGGTCTCTCGAAGCTTTCTTT
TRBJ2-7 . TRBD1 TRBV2 CASTMSAGTGAEQYF TGTGCCAGCACAATGAGCGCCGGGACAGGGGCCGAGCAGTACTTC
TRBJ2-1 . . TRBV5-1 CASSLSQGYNEQFF TGCGCCAGCAGCTTGAGTCAGGGATACAATGAGCAGTTCTTC
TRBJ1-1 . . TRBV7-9 CASSLAAALTGNTEAFF TGTGCCAGCAGCTTAGCTGCGGCCTTGACAGGGAACACTGAAGCTTTCTTT
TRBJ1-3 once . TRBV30 CAWGGTGNTIYF TGTGCCTGGGGGGGCACTGGAAACACCATATATTTT
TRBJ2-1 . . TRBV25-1 CASRGWNEQFF TGTGCCAGCAGGGGCTGGAATGAGCAGTTCTTC
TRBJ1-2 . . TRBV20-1 CSASESLDRVKGYTF TGCAGTGCTAGTGAATCTCTCGACAGAGTAAAGGGCTACACCTTC
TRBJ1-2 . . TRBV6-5 CASRGESYGYTF TGTGCCAGCCGCGGAGAATCCTATGGCTACACCTTC
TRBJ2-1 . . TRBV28 CASSPDGYNEQFF TGTGCCAGCAGTCCCGACGGGTACAATGAGCAGTTCTTC
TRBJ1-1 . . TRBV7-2 CASSPNSGENTEAFF TGTGCCAGCAGCCCTAATAGCGGGGAGAACACTGAAGCTTTCTTT
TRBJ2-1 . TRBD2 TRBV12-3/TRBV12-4 CASTGLYNEQFF TGTGCCAGCACGGGACTATACAATGAGCAGTTCTTC
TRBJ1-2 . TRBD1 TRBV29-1 CSVGQGNSDYGYTF TGCAGCGTCGGACAGGGGAACTCGGACTATGGCTACACCTTC
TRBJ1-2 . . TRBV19 CASSNPPLSNGYTF TGTGCCAGTAGTAACCCCCCCCTATCGAATGGCTACACCTTC
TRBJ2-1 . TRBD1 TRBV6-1 CASSEGDRGEGEQFF TGTGCCAGCAGTGAAGGGGACAGGGGTGAGGGTGAGCAGTTCTTC
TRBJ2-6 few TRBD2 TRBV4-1 CASSQDSSRGGASGANVLTF TGCGCCAGCAGCCAAGATAGCTCCCGCGGGGGGGCATCTGGGGCCAACGTCCTGACTTTC
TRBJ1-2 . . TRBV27 CASRGGLQPNYGYTF TGTGCCAGCAGGGGAGGATTACAGCCTAACTATGGCTACACCTTC
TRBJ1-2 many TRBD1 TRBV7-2 CASSQDRVRGYTF TGTGCCAGCAGCCAGGACAGGGTTCGAGGCTACACCTTC
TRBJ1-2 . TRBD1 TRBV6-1 CASSVQGTGVSGNYGYTF TGTGCCAGCAGTGTTCAAGGGACAGGGGTGTCTGGGAACTATGGCTACACCTTC
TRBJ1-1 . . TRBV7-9 CASSLITANTEAFF TGTGCCAGCAGCTTAATAACTGCGAACACTGAAGCTTTCTTT
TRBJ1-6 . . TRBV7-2 CASSSAQGTASPLHF TGTGCCAGCAGTTCAGCACAGGGAACTGCTTCACCCCTCCACTTT
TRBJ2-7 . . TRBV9 CASSVGQSHHEQYF TGTGCCAGCAGCGTAGGCCAGTCCCACCACGAGCAGTACTTC
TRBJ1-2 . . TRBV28 CASSLPYLTEHSNYGYTF TGTGCCAGCAGTTTGCCATACCTGACAGAGCACTCTAACTATGGCTACACCTTC